The 28 T cell receptor beta chains below all came from one sample that was sequenced in a study of blood T cell repertoires in COVID-19. Sequencing was performed with immunoSEQ multiplex PCR; in TCRdb, only in-frame clones are kept and a portion is missing. Among about 40,000 clones listed, 70% to 90% were seen once. The specimen sequenced was peripheral blood. The receptors shown here come from a human donor in a cohort sampled during active COVID-19.

The rearrangement joins TRBV6-5 to TRBJ1-3; 9 bases are shared with TRBD1. The CDR3 sequence is 15 residues long. V shed 6 bases and J 3 bases; nucleotides not matched to a gene: 6. Germline CDR1 reads MNHEY; CDR2 reads SVGAGI. CDR3 sequence reads: CASSTGGLGGNTIYF. The DNA of the CDR3 is TGTGCCAGCAGCACAGGGGGCTTGGGTGGAAACACCATATATTTT.

This chain uses TRBV6-6 with TRBJ1-1; D is possibly TRBD1 (6 bases). Germline V lookup: CDR1 MNHNY, CDR2 SVGAGI (reference sequence). The CDR3 runs to 13 residues. V lost 6 bases to trimming and J lost 4 bases, with 12 bases between them. Here the CDR3 DNA reads TGTGCCAGCAGGCGGGGGGCGGTCACTGAAGCTTTCTTT. Protein: CASRRGAVTEAFF.

This chain links TRBV7-6 with TRBJ2-3; TRBD1 might be the D (6 bases). There are 16 residues in the CDR3. Trimming shortened V by 5 bases and J by 3 bases, and 18 bases separated the two germline ends. Germline V lookup: CDR1 SGHVS, CDR2 FNYEAQ. In DNA, the CDR3 is TGTGCCAGCAGCGAAGATGGGGCAGGGGTAACAGATACGCAGTATTTT. As protein: CASSEDGAGVTDTQYF.

This rearrangement joins TRBV5-6 to TRBJ1-1; TRBD1 matches 7 bases. V shed 4 bases and J 1 base; nucleotides not matched to a gene: 7. The CDR3 contains 15 residues. Germline assignment: CDR1 SGHDT and CDR2 YYEEEE. The DNA of the CDR3 is TGTGCCAGCAGCCATTGGGACAGAAGGAACACTGAAGCTTTCTTT. The encoded protein is CASSHWDRRNTEAFF.

The CDR3 DNA follows: TGTGCCAGCAGCTTGGCCCTACTAGCGGGCCGGGTTGAGCAGTACTTC. Amino acid sequence: CASSLALLAGRVEQYF. V gene TRBV5-5 combines with J gene TRBJ2-7; 9 nucleotides agree with TRBD2. This CDR3 has 16 amino acids. The V gene's germline CDR1 is SGHKS and CDR2 YYEKEE (reference sequence). V shed 0 bases and J 7 bases; nucleotides not matched to a gene: 11.

The CDR3 DNA follows: TGTGCCAGCAGCCCCTGGACAGATTTGAACACCGGGGAGCTGTTTTTT. Translated: CASSPWTDLNTGELFF. The genes are TRBV7-3 and TRBJ2-2, with D tentatively TRBD1 (6 bases). The V gene lost 5 bases and the J gene lost 1 base, with 14 bases spanning the gap. Germline CDR1 is SGHTA and CDR2 is FQGTGA. The CDR3 length is 16 residues.

The chain is built from TRBV7-3 and TRBJ2-2; 7 bases map to TRBD2. V lost 5 bases to trimming and J lost 4 bases; unmatched junction nucleotides: 10. This CDR3 is built from 16 residues. Germline CDR1 and CDR2: SGHTA and FQGTGA. CDR3 sequence: CASSPRLAEFTGELFF. CDR3 sequence (DNA): TGTGCCAGCAGCCCCCGGCTAGCGGAGTTCACCGGGGAGCTGTTTTTT.

The genes are TRBV5-1 and TRBJ2-5, with D possibly TRBD1 on 5 matching bases. This CDR3 contains 13 residues. Germline CDR1 reads SGHRS; CDR2 reads YFSETQ. The V end was cut by 4 bases, the J end by 4 bases, with 11 bases between. The CDR3 here is CASSGRGRETQYF. CDR3 DNA sequence: TGCGCCAGCAGCGGTAGGGGTAGAGAGACCCAGTACTTC.

This clone was detected once. The rearrangement links TRBV29-1 to TRBJ1-4; a weak D match, TRBD1 (5 bases). The V gene lost 4 bases and the J gene lost 9 bases, with 21 bases spanning the gap. Germline CDR1 and CDR2: SQVTM and ANQGSEA. The CDR3 extends over 15 amino acids. CDR3 bases: TGCAGCGTTGCTCTAGGGACTGGCGGGAGACAAAAACTGTTTTTT. This sequence encodes CSVALGTGGRQKLFF.

This clone is a singleton in its sample. This chain joins TRBV7-2 and TRBJ2-1; 11 nucleotides align to TRBD2. Germline CDR1 is SGHTA and CDR2 is FQGNSA. This CDR3 region has 16 residues. V gave up 5 bases and J gave up 6 bases; unmatched junction bases: 9. CDR3 sequence reads: CASSTPGTSGFNEQFF. The CDR3 region has the DNA TGTGCCAGCAGCACGCCCGGGACTAGCGGTTTCAATGAGCAGTTCTTC.

CDR3 DNA sequence: TGCGCCAGCAGCGACAGACAGGACTTTGATACGCAGTATTTT. Its protein is CASSDRQDFDTQYF. V usage is TRBV5-1 and J usage is TRBJ2-3; TRBD1 might be the D (6 bases). This CDR3 contains 14 residues. Per germline, CDR1 SGHRS and CDR2 YFSETQ. Trimming shortened V by 4 bases and J by 6 bases, and 15 bases separated the two germline ends.

The V call is TRBV27, the J call TRBJ2-5; weak D call: TRBD2 (5 bases). The CDR3 is 14 amino acids. CDR1 MNHEY and CDR2 SMNVEV come from the germline V gene (reference sequence). V dropped 6 bases and J dropped 2 bases, with 13 bases sitting between them. The CDR3: CASSDFPGQETQYF. For the CDR3, the DNA is TGTGCCAGCAGCGACTTCCCGGGACAAGAGACCCAGTACTTC.

The CDR3 nucleotides are TGTGCCAGTGGGGACAGGGGTGGATCACCCCTCCACTTT. Amino acid sequence: CASGDRGGSPLHF. The chain combines TRBV9 with TRBJ1-6, with 10 bases matching TRBD1. Germline V lookup: CDR1 SGDLS, CDR2 YYNGEE. With V trimmed by 8 bases and J by 10 bases, 6 bases remained unmatched. There are 13 residues in the CDR3.

J is TRBJ2-1 and V is TRBV19, with D possibly being TRBD1 (6 bases). The CDR3 is made up of 13 amino acids. Germline V gene data show CDR1 as LNHDA and CDR2 as SQIVND (reference sequence). Trimming took 2 bases from V and 15 from J, leaving 17 bases between them. CDR3 in amino acids: CASSITGTPSPFF. DNA of the CDR3: TGTGCCAGTAGTATAACAGGGACCCCTTCACCGTTCTTC.

The chain employs TRBV2 and TRBJ2-5; D is undetermined. CDR3 length equals 11 residues. V was trimmed by 7 bases and J by 2 bases, leaving 5 bases between them. The germline V gene has CDR1 SNHLY and CDR2 FYNNEI. The CDR3 spells CASTFQETQYF. The DNA of the CDR3 is TGTGCCAGCACATTTCAAGAGACCCAGTACTTC.

The chain employs TRBV20-1 and TRBJ1-2, with D unclear. V dropped 0 bases and J dropped 8 bases, with 7 bases sitting between them. The CDR3 sequence is 11 residues long. Looked up from germline, CDR1 is DFQATT and CDR2 is SNEGSKA (reference sequence). The CDR3 is CSARDPVGYTF. The CDR3 coding sequence is TGCAGTGCTAGAGATCCAGTGGGCTACACCTTC.

CDR3 loop: CASSSGVGSNTEAFF. The DNA for the CDR3 is TGCGCCAGCAGCTCTGGGGTAGGGAGCAACACTGAAGCTTTCTTT. The chain couples TRBV5-1 to TRBJ1-1; no reliable D call. The CDR3 runs to 15 residues. The V end was cut by 3 bases, the J end by 2 bases, with 14 bases between. From germline, CDR1 is SGHRS and CDR2 YFSETQ.

V gene TRBV25-1 combines with J gene TRBJ1-6; the D is unclear. V was shortened by 5 bases and J by 9 bases, with 11 bases between the two germline ends. This CDR3 has 13 residues. Germline V gene lookup returns CDR1 MGHDK and CDR2 SYGVNS. CDR3: CASSPSEGSPLHF. In nucleotides, the CDR3 is TGTGCCAGCAGTCCTTCGGAGGGTTCACCCCTCCACTTT.

The chain joins TRBV12-3 or TRBV12-4 to TRBJ2-1; no firm D call. This CDR3 is built from 12 residues. Trimming left V 8 bases short and J 2 bases short, with 7 bases between. The CDR3 bases are TGTGCCAGCCAGGATCCCTACAATGAGCAGTTCTTC. The encoded protein is CASQDPYNEQFF.

The chain combines TRBV7-8 with TRBJ1-5; no reliable D call. V was trimmed by 5 bases and J by 0 bases, leaving 5 bases between them. Per germline, CDR1 SGHVS and CDR2 FQNEAQ. This CDR3 has 13 residues. The CDR3: CASSDFSNQPQHF. Written as DNA, the CDR3 is TGTGCCAGCAGCGACTTTAGCAATCAGCCCCAGCATTTT.

The chain employs TRBV19 and TRBJ1-1, with TRBD1 matching over 7 bases. With 9 bases clipped from V and 4 bases from J, the junction kept 14 bases outside the gene matches. The CDR3 spans 15 residues. Germline lookup yields CDR1 LNHDA and CDR2 SQIVND (reference sequence). The CDR3 DNA is TGTGCCAGCTCTGGTCAGGGGGGTAGGTTCACTGAAGCTTTCTTT. This codes for CASSGQGGRFTEAFF.

This rearrangement joins TRBV11-2 to TRBJ2-1; perhaps TRBD1 as D (7 bases). Germline loops: CDR1 SGHAT, CDR2 FQNNGV. The CDR3 has 15 residues. Trimming left V 5 bases short and J 6 bases short, with 17 bases between. CDR3 amino acids: CASSRGDRRGNEQFF. The CDR3 DNA reads as TGTGCCAGCAGCCGCGGGGACAGAAGGGGCAATGAGCAGTTCTTC.

The chain has TRBV27 and TRBJ1-6; TRBD1 agrees at 7 bases. The germline V gene has CDR1 MNHEY and CDR2 SMNVEV (reference sequence). The J segment lost 10 bases and the V segment lost 1 base, leaving 7 bases of the junction unmatched. The CDR3 covers 15 residues. The CDR3 protein is CASSLFDRAQSPLHF. The CDR3 coding sequence is TGTGCCAGCAGTTTATTCGACAGGGCCCAATCACCCCTCCACTTT.

The chain links TRBV5-4 to TRBJ2-2; 8 positions agree with TRBD1. V lost 4 bases and J lost 0; bases outside the gene matches: 2. The CDR3 totals 15 residues. The V gene's germline CDR1 is SGHNT and CDR2 YYREEE (reference sequence). CDR3 protein: CASSKDRANTGELFF. CDR3 DNA: TGTGCCAGCAGCAAGGACAGGGCGAACACCGGGGAGCTGTTTTTT. Variable domain in full (rest from reference TRBV5-4 and TRBJ2-2): ETGVTQSPTHLIKTRGQQVTLRCSSQSGHNTVSWYQQALGQGPQFIFQYYREEENGRGNFPPRFSGLQFPNYSSELNVNALELDDSALYLCASSKDRANTGELFFGEGSRLTVL.

This clone was recorded only once. The CDR3 DNA sequence: TGCGCCAGCAGCGACACAAGCACCGGGGAGCTGTTTTTT. Translated, it gives CASSDTSTGELFF. The chain couples TRBV5-1 to TRBJ2-2; no clear D gene. Germline values: CDR1 SGHRS, CDR2 YFSETQ. V lost 4 bases, J lost 4 bases, and 8 bases lay in between. This CDR3 spans 13 amino acids.

The genes are TRBV6-2 or TRBV6-3 and TRBJ2-1; D might be TRBD2 (6 bases). V was pared by 4 bases and J by 2 bases, with 12 bases between. Germline V CDR1 and CDR2: MNHEY, SVGEGT. The CDR3 consists of 15 residues. For the CDR3, the DNA is TGTGCCAGCAGTTCGCGGGGCTCGACCTACAATGAGCAGTTCTTC. Translating gives CASSSRGSTYNEQFF.

This rearrangement joins TRBV6-5 to TRBJ2-5, with 10 bases matching TRBD2. This CDR3 is built from 15 residues. CDR1 is MNHEY and CDR2 is SVGAGI in the germline V gene. The J segment lost 4 bases and the V segment lost 5 bases, leaving 7 bases of the junction unmatched. The CDR3 sequence is CASSLAGDPPETQYF. CDR3 nucleotides: TGTGCCAGCAGTCTAGCGGGGGACCCCCCAGAGACCCAGTACTTC.

The rearrangement uses TRBV5-1 and TRBJ2-3; possibly TRBD2 for D (7 bases). V was pared by 0 bases and J by 5 bases, with 13 bases between. CDR1 is SGHRS, CDR2 YFSETQ, per germline. The CDR3 is 15 amino acids. The CDR3 bases are TGCGCCAGCAGCTTGGCCGCGGGGGCCAGAGATACGCAGTATTTT. It yields the protein CASSLAAGARDTQYF. Filled out from reference TRBV5-1 and TRBJ2-3, the complete variable domain reads KAGVTQTPRYLIKTRGQQVTLSCSPISGHRSVSWYQQTPGQGLQFLFEYFSETQRNKGNFPGRFSGRQFSNSRSEMNVSTLELGDSALYLCASSLAAGARDTQYFGPGTRLTVL.